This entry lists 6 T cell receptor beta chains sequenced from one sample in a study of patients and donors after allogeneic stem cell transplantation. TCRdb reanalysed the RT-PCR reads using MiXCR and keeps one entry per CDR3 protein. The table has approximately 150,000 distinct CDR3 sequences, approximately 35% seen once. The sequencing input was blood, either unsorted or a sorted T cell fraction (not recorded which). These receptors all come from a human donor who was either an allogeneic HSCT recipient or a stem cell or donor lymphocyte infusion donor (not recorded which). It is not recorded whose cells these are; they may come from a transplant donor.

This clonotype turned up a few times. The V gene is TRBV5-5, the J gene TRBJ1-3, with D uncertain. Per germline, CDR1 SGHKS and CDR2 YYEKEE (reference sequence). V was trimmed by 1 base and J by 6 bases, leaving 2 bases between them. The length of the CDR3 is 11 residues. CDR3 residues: CASSLINTIYF. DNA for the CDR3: TGTGCCAGCAGCTTGATAAACACCATATATTTT.

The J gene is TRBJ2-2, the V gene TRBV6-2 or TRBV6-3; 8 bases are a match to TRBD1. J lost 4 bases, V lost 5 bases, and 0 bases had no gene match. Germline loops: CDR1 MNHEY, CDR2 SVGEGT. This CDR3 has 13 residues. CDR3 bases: TGTGCCAGCAGTCAGGGGGCCACCGGGGAGCTGTTTTTT. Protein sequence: CASSQGATGELFF.

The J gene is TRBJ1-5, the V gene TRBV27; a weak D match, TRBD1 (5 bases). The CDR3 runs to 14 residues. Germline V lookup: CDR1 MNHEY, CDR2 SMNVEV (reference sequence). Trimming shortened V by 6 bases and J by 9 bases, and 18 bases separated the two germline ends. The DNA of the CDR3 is TGTGCCAGCAGACTAGGACACCAGCTGGGGCCCCAGCATTTT. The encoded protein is CASRLGHQLGPQHF.

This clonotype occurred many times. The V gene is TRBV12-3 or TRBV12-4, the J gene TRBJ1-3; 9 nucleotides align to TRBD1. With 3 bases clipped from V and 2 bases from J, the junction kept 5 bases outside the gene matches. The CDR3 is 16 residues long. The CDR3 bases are TGTGCCAGCAGTTTGGGAACAGGGGGCACTGGAAACACCATATATTTT. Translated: CASSLGTGGTGNTIYF.

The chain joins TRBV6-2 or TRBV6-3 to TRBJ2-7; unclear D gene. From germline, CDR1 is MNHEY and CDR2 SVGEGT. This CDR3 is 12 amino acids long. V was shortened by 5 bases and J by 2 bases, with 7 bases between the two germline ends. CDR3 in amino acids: CASSRAAYEQYF. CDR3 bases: TGTGCCAGCAGTAGGGCTGCCTACGAGCAGTACTTC.

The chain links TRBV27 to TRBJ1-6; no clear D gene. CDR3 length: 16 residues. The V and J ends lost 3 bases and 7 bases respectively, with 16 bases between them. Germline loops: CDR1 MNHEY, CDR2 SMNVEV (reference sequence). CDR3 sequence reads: CASSFESAVPNSPLHF. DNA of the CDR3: TGTGCCAGCAGTTTCGAGTCAGCGGTCCCGAATTCACCCCTCCACTTT.